The 16 T cell receptor beta chains below come from one sample, sequenced in a study of blood T cells in healthy people across ages (dated by TCRdb to between 2015 and 2016). Library preparation was by 5' RACE. Sequencing took place on an Illumina HiSeq 2500. A second about 6 to 11 cycle PCR used a sample-barcoded 5' primer and a J-beta primer mix. TCRdb cleaned the public reads at Q25 with fastp, built clones with MiXCR and kept in-frame beta chains. Merged by CDR3 protein, the rows form single entries marked with the most common genes and DNA. A total of hundreds of thousands of distinct CDR3 sequences appear in this sample, about 45% of them only once. Clones ranked in the top ten supply around 25% of the sample. Sequenced: blood. These TCRs come from an elderly man in good health.

The J gene is TRBJ2-3, the V gene TRBV5-1; TRBD1 or TRBD2 may be the D gene (6 bases each). Trimming left V 4 bases short and J 4 bases short, with 25 bases between. The germline gives CDR1 SGHRS, CDR2 YFSETQ. CDR3 length: 18 amino acids. The CDR3 here is CASSRQGAGTRSSDTQYF. CDR3 in DNA: TGCGCCAGCAGCCGCCAAGGTGCGGGGACAAGGAGTTCAGATACGCAGTATTTT.

The chain joins TRBV7-2 to TRBJ2-5, with D maybe TRBD1 (6 bases). The CDR3 has 15 amino acids. V lost 0 bases and J lost 2, with 10 bases in between. Germline loops: CDR1 SGHTA, CDR2 FQGNSA. The CDR3 coding sequence is TGTGCCAGCAGCTTAGCGGCTGGACAGCAAGAGACCCAGTACTTC. Its translation: CASSLAAGQQETQYF. Based on the CDR3 plus reference TRBV7-2 and TRBJ2-5, the full variable domain is GAGVSQSPSNKVTEKGKDVELRCDPISGHTALYWYRQSLGQGLEFLIYFQGNSAPDKSGLPSDRFSAERTGGSVSTLTIQRTQQEDSAVYLCASSLAAGQQETQYFGPGTRLLVL.

V usage is TRBV20-1 and J usage is TRBJ2-7; possibly TRBD1 or TRBD2 for D (5 bases each). Deletions cut 3 bases from V and 7 bases from J, with 22 bases between. Germline V CDR1 and CDR2: DFQATT, SNEGSKA (reference sequence). The CDR3 loop spans 15 amino acids. CDR3: CSAREPGTESKEQYF. For the CDR3, the DNA is TGCAGTGCTAGGGAGCCCGGGACCGAGAGTAAAGAGCAGTACTTC.

The chain has TRBV7-2 and TRBJ2-5; D gene uncertain. V was pared by 3 bases and J by 2 bases, with 10 bases between. CDR1 SGHTA and CDR2 FQGNSA come from the germline V gene. The CDR3 sequence is 14 residues long. CDR3 coding DNA: TGTGCCAGCAGCTTTGTCTCAATTCAAGAGACCCAGTACTTC. It yields the protein CASSFVSIQETQYF.

The chain joins TRBV27 to TRBJ2-1; no definite D call. The V end was cut by 3 bases, the J end by 8 bases, with 8 bases between. The CDR3 is 12 amino acids. The germline V gene has CDR1 MNHEY and CDR2 SMNVEV (reference sequence). The CDR3 bases are TGTGCCAGCAGTTTTTTAGGGTATGAGCAGTTCTTC. Encoded protein: CASSFLGYEQFF.

This clonotype was seen only a few times. The J gene is TRBJ2-7, the V gene TRBV7-2; 8 nucleotides line up with TRBD1. The trim removed 5 bases at V and 0 bases at J, leaving 6 bases unmatched. There are 15 residues in the CDR3. Germline CDR1 and CDR2: SGHTA and FQGNSA. The CDR3 DNA sequence: TGTGCCAGCAGCGCAAGACAGGGGAGCTCCTACGAGCAGTACTTC. Translation gives CASSARQGSSYEQYF.

The chain couples TRBV11-1 to TRBJ2-7, with TRBD2 as a possible D gene (6 bases). Trimming shortened V by 4 bases and J by 0 bases, and 10 bases separated the two germline ends. CDR3 length: 14 residues. Germline CDR1 is SGHAT and CDR2 is FQDESV (reference sequence). DNA for the CDR3: TGTGCCAGCAGCTCCTCGGGACTCTCCTACGAGCAGTACTTC. Encoded protein: CASSSSGLSYEQYF.

The chain couples TRBV28 to TRBJ2-7; either TRBD1 or TRBD2 may supply D (6 bases each). The assigned J gene may be wrong: the sequence end matches TRBJ2-5 better. The CDR3 has 15 residues. Germline loops: CDR1 MDHEN, CDR2 SYDVKM. CDR3 sequence: CASSSRLEGGETQYF. The CDR3 DNA sequence: TGTGCCAGCAGTTCCCGGTTGGAGGGGGGAGAGACCCAGTACTTC.

Concerning this clonotype itself: An end of the junction does not agree with germline; a read error may underlie this. J is TRBJ2-7 and V is TRBV6-6; D remains unclear. The germline V gene has CDR1 MNHNY and CDR2 SVGAGI (reference sequence). The CDR3 extends over 12 amino acids. The CDR3 here is CSSSYSSYEQYF. In DNA form, the CDR3 reads TGTTCCAGCAGTTACTCGTCCTACGAGCAGTACTTC.

This clonotype was counted a single time. The rearrangement links TRBV7-2 to TRBJ1-2; 9 bases fit TRBD1. In germline, CDR1 is SGHTA, CDR2 FQGNSA. The CDR3 totals 14 residues. The V and J ends lost 4 bases and 6 bases, in that order; junction bases with no gene match: 6. This chain's CDR3 is CASSYRQGENGYTF. CDR3 DNA sequence: TGTGCCAGCAGCTACAGACAGGGGGAGAATGGCTACACCTTC.

The chain employs TRBV12-3 or TRBV12-4 and TRBJ2-5; TRBD2 matches at 11 bases. The V and J ends lost 4 bases and 5 bases, in that order; junction bases with no gene match: 6. CDR3 size: 15 residues. As DNA, the CDR3 is TGTGCCAGCAGTTCGCCTAGCGGGGGGCCTGAGACCCAGTACTTC. As protein: CASSSPSGGPETQYF.

The chain recombines TRBV28 with TRBJ2-5; D perhaps matches TRBD2 (6 bases). The CDR3 loop spans 14 amino acids. The V and J ends lost 5 bases and 11 bases respectively, with 21 bases between them. CDR1 MDHEN and CDR2 SYDVKM come from the germline V gene. The CDR3: CASSPPGRRGEQYF. CDR3 nucleotide sequence: TGTGCCAGCAGTCCCCCAGGGCGGAGGGGTGAGCAGTACTTC.

A few counts support this clonotype. The chain recombines TRBV29-1 with TRBJ2-1; no clear D. V was clipped by 5 bases and J by 3 bases, with 20 bases between them. Germline V gene sequence: CDR1 SQVTM, CDR2 ANQGSEA. This CDR3 is 16 amino acids long. This chain's CDR3 is CSVNPARAVDYNEQFF. The CDR3 nucleotides read TGCAGCGTTAACCCGGCCCGGGCCGTAGACTACAATGAGCAGTTCTTC.

This CDR3 reads CASSLGVGRAGYTQYF. DNA for the CDR3: TGTGCCAGCAGCTTAGGAGTCGGGAGGGCCGGTTATACGCAGTATTTT. The chain joins TRBV7-2 to TRBJ2-3; 8 bases are a match to TRBD2. J was trimmed by 7 bases and V by 1 base; bases with no gene match: 10. Germline CDR1 and CDR2: SGHTA and FQGNSA. The CDR3 consists of 16 residues.

At least ten counts were recorded for this clonotype. This rearrangement joins TRBV6-6 to TRBJ2-1, with TRBD2 matching over 13 bases. This CDR3 has 14 residues. With 6 bases clipped from V and 14 bases from J, the junction kept 10 bases outside the gene matches. Germline V gene data show CDR1 as MNHNY and CDR2 as SVGAGI (reference sequence). The CDR3 nucleotides are TGTGCCAGCAGACCGGGACTAGCGGGAAGGTTCGAGTTCTTC. Residues: CASRPGLAGRFEFF.

This chain joins TRBV20-1 and TRBJ2-1; 15 bases map to TRBD2. Trimming took 0 bases from V and 6 from J; bases not matched to a gene: 6. CDR1 and CDR2 (germline): DFQATT, SNEGSKA (reference sequence). The CDR3 consists of 17 residues. This CDR3 reads CSARDTGLAGGPNEQFF. CDR3 bases: TGCAGTGCTAGAGATACGGGACTAGCGGGAGGTCCCAATGAGCAGTTCTTC.